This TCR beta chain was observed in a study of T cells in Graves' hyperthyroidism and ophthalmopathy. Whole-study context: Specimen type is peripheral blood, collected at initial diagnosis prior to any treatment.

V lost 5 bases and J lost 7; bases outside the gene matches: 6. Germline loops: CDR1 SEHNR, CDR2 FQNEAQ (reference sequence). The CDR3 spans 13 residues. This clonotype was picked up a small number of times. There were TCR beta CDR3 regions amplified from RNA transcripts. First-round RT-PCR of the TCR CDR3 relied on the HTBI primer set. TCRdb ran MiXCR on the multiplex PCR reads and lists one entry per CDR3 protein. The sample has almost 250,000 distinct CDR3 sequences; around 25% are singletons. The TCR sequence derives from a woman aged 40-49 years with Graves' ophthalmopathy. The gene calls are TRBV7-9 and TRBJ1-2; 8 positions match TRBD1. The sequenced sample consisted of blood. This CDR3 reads CASSIGQGSGYTF. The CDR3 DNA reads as TGTGCCAGCAGCATTGGACAGGGCTCTGGCTACACCTTC. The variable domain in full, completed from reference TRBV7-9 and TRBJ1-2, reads DTGVSQNPRHKITKRGQNVTFRCDPISEHNRLYWYRQTLGQGPEFLTYFQNEAQLEKSRLLSDRFSAERPKGSFSTLEIQRTEQGDSAMYLCASSIGQGSGYTFGSGTRLTVV.